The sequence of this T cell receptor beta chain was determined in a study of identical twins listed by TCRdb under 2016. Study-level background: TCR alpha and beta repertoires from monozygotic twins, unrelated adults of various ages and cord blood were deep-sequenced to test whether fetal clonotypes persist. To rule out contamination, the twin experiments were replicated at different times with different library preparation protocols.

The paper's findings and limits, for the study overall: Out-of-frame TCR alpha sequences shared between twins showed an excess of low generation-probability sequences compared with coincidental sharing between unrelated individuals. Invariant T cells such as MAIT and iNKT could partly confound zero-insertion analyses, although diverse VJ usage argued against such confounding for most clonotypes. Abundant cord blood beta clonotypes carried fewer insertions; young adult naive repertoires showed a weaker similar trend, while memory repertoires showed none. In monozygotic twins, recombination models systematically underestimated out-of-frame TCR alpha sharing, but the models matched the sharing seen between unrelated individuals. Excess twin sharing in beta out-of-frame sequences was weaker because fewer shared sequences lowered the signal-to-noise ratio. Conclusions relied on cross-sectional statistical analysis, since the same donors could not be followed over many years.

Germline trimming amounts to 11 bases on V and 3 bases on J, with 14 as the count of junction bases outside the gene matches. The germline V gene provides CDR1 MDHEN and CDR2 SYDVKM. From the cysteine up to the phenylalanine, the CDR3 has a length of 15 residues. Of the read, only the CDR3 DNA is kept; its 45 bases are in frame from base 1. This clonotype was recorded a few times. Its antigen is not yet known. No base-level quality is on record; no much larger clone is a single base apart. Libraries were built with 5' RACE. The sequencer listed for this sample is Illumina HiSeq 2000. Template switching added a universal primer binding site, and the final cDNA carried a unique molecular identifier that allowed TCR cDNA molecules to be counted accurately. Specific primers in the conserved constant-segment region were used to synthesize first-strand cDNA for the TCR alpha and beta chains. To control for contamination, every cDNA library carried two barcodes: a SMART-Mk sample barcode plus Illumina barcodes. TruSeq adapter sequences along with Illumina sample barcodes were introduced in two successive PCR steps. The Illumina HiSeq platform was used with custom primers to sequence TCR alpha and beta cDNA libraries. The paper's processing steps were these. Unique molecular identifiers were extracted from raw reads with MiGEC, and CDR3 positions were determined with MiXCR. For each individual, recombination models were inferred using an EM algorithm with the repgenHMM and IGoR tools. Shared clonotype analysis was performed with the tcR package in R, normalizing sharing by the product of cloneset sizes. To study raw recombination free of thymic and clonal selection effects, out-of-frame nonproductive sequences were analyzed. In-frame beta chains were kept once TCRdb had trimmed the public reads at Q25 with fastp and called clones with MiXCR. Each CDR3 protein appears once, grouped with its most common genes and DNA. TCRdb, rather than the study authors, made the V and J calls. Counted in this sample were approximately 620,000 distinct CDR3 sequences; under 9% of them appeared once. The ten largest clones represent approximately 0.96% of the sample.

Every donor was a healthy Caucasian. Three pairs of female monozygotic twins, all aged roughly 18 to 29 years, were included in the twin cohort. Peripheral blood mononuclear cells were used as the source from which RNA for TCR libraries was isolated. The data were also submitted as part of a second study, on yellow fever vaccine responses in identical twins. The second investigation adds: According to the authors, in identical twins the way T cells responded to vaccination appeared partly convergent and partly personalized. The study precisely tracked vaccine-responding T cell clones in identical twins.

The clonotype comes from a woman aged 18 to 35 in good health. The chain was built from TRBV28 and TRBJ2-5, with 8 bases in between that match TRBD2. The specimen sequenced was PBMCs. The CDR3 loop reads CAHQSGGGYKETQYF. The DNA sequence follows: TGTGCCCACCAATCGGGGGGGGGATACAAAGAGACCCAGTACTTC.